In its sample, the clone carrying this T cell receptor beta chain was seen once. This sample is part of a study of blood T cell repertoires in COVID-19. Whole-study context: Donors in the United States, Italy and Spain gave samples during acute or convalescent COVID-19. From T cells, B-cell-depleted T cells, or PBMCs came the material, which was cDNA or gDNA.

Ages ranged from roughly 18 to 100 years, with residence in around 24 US areas. Donors were grouped by their self-reported clinical history. Clones were sequenced by immunoSEQ multiplex PCR, and TCRdb holds only the in-frame ones, with some missing. The sample lists 62,000 or so clones, approximately 80% occurring once. The sequenced sample was PBMCs or T cells enriched from blood (not recorded which). This receptor was identified in a woman in her 40s with acute COVID-19.

The CDR3 sequence: CASGGTVYEQYV. CDR3 DNA: TGTGCCAGCGGTGGGACAGTCTACGAGCAGTACGTC. The J gene is TRBJ2-7, the V gene TRBV12-3 or TRBV12-4; 7 bases align to TRBD1. The CDR3 runs to 12 residues. The junction had 4 bases not matched to a gene; V was cut back by 8 bases and J by 3 bases.